Below, 3 T cell receptor beta chains from the same sample are listed, as sequenced in a study of T cells expressing NK-cell markers (dated by TCRdb to 2018 to 2021). Library preparation was by 5' RACE. Instrument on record: Illumina HiSeq 2000. Reads reprocessed by TCRdb are summarized as one entry per CDR3 protein sequence, and DNA is absent. The sample table on file contains about half a million distinct CDR3 sequences. The ten top clones hold 1.4% to 1.5% of the sample. Sequencing used blood T cells: a sorted CD56 or NKG2C T cell subset, CD4+ or CD8+ T cells, or bulk PBMC T cells (not recorded which). These receptors came from a woman in her fifties or sixties in good health. Donor details come from another sample of the same person, matched by shared clones.

The gene calls are TRBV5-1 and TRBJ2-1. This CDR3 comprises 17 residues. From germline, CDR1 is SGHRS and CDR2 YFSETQ. CDR3 sequence: CASSRVDGGSSYNEQFF. Full variable domain (outside the CDR3, taken from reference TRBV5-1 and TRBJ2-1): KAGVTQTPRYLIKTRGQQVTLSCSPISGHRSVSWYQQTPGQGLQFLFEYFSETQRNKGNFPGRFSGRQFSNSRSEMNVSTLELGDSALYLCASSRVDGGSSYNEQFFGPGTRLTVL.

The rearrangement uses TRBV10-3 and TRBJ2-2; TCRdb picks TRBD2, but there is no DNA to check that call. The germline V gene has CDR1 ENHRY and CDR2 SYGVKD. The CDR3 contains 15 residues. This CDR3 reads CAISVKGEDTGELFF.

The chain joins TRBV6-1 to TRBJ2-7; the TRBD1 assignment by TCRdb is unverifiable without DNA. In germline, CDR1 is MNHNS, CDR2 SASEGT. The CDR3 runs to 13 residues. The CDR3 loop is CASNRPTPGEQYF.